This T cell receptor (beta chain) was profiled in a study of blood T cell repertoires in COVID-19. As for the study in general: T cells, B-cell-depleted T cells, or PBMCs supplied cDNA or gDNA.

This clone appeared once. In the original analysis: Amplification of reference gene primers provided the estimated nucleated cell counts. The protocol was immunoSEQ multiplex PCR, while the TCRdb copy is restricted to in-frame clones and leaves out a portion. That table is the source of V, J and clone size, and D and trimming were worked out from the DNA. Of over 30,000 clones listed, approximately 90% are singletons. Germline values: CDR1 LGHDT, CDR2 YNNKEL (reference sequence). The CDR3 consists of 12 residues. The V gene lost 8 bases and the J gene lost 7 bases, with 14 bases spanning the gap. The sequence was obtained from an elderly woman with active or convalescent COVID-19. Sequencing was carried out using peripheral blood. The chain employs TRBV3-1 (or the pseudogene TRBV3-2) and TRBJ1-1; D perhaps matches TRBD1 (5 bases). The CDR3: CASAQGGVEAFF. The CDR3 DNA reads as TGTGCCAGCGCCCAGGGAGGGGTTGAAGCTTTCTTT.